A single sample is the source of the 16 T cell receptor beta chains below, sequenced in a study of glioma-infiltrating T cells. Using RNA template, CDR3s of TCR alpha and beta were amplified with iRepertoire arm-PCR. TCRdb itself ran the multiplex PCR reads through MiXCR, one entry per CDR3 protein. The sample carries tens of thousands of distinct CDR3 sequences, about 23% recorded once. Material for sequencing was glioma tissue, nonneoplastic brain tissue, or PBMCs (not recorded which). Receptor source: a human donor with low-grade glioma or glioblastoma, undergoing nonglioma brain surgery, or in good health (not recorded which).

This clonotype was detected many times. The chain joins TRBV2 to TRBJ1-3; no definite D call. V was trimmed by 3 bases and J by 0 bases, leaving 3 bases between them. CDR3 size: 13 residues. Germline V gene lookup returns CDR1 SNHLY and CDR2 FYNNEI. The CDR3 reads CASSDFSGNTIYF. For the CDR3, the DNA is TGTGCCAGCAGTGACTTCTCTGGAAACACCATATATTTT. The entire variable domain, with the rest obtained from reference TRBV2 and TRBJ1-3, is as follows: EPEVTQTPSHQVTQMGQEVILRCVPISNHLYFYWYRQILGQKVEFLVSFYNNEISEKSEIFDDQFSVERPDGSNFTLKIRSTKLEDSAMYFCASSDFSGNTIYFGEGSWLTVV.

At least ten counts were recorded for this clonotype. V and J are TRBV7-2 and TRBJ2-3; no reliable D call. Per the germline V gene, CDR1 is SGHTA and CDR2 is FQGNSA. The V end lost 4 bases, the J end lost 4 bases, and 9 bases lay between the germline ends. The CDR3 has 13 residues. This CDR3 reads CASSYPPADTQYF. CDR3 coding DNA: TGTGCCAGCAGCTACCCCCCGGCAGATACGCAGTATTTT.

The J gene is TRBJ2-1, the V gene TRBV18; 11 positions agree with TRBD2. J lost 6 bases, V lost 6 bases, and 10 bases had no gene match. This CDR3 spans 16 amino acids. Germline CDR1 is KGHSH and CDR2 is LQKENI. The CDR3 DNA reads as TGTGCCAGCTCGCCAACTAGCGGGAGACAATCCAATGAGCAGTTCTTC. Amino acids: CASSPTSGRQSNEQFF.

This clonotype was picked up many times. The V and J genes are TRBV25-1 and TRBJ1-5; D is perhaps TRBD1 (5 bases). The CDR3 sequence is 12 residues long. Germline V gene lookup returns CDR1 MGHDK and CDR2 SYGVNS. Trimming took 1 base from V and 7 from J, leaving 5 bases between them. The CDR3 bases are TGTGCCAGCAGTGAATCAGGGCAGCCCCAGCATTTT. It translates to CASSESGQPQHF.

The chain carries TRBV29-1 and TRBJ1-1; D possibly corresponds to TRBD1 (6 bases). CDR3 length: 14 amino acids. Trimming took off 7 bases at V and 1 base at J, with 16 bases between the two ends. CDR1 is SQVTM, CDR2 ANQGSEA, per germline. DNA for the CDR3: TGCAGCGCCATGGGGGGGCGGGGGAACACTGAAGCTTTCTTT. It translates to CSAMGGRGNTEAFF.

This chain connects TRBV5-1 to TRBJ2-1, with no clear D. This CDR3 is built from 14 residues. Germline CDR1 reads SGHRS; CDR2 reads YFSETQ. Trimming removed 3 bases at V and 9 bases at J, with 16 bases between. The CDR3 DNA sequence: TGCGCCAGCAGCTCCCATGGTGTGACCCCTGAGCAGTTCTTC. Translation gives CASSSHGVTPEQFF.

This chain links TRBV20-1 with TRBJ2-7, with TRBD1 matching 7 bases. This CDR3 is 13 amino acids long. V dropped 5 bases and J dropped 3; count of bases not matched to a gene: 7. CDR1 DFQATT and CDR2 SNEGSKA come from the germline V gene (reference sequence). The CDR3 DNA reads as TGCAGTGCTTCCCGGGACAGCTACTACGAGCAGTACTTC. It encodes CSASRDSYYEQYF.

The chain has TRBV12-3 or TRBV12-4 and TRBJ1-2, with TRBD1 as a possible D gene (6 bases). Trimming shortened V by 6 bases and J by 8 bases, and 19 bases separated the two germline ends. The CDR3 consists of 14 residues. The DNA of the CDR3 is TGTGCCAGCAGACAACAGGGTTCTCCGCGCGGCTACACCTTC. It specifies CASRQQGSPRGYTF.

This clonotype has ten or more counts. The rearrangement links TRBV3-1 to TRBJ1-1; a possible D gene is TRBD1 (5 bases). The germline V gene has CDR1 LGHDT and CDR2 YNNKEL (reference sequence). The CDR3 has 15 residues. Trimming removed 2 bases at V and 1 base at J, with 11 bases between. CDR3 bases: TGTGCCAGCAGCCAACGCGGGGGGGGGAACACTGAAGCTTTCTTT. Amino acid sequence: CASSQRGGGNTEAFF.

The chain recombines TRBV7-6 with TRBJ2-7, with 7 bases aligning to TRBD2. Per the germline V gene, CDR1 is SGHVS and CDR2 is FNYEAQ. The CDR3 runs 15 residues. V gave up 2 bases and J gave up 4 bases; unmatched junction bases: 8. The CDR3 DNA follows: TGTGCCAGCAGCTTAAGTCGCGGGAGAGGTTACGAGCAGTACTTC. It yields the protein CASSLSRGRGYEQYF.

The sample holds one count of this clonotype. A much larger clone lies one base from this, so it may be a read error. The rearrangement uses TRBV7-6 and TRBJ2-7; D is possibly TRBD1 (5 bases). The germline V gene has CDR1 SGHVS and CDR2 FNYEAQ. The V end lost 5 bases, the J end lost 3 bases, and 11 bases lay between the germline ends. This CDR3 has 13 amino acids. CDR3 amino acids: CASSPDIVYEQYF. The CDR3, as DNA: TGTGCCAGCAGCCCGGACATAGTCTACGAGCAGTACTTC.

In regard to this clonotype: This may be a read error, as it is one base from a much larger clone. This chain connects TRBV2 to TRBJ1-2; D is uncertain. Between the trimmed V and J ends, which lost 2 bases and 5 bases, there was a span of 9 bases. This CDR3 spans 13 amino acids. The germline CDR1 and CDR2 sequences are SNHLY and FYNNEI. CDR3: CASSEKGRYGYTF. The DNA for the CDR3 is TGTGCCAGCAGTGAAAAGGGAAGATATGGCTACACCTTC.

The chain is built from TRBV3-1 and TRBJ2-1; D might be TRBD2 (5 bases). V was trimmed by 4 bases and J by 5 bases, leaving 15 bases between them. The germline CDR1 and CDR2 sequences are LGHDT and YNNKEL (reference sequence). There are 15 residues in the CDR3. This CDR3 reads CASSPDYRGDNEQFF. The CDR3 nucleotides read TGTGCCAGCAGCCCAGACTATCGTGGGGACAATGAGCAGTTCTTC.

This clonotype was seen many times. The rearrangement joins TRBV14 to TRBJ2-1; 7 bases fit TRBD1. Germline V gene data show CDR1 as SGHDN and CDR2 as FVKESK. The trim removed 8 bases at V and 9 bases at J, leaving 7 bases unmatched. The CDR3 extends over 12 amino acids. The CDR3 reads CASGQVFSEQFF. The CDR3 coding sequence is TGTGCCAGCGGACAGGTGTTCAGTGAGCAGTTCTTC.

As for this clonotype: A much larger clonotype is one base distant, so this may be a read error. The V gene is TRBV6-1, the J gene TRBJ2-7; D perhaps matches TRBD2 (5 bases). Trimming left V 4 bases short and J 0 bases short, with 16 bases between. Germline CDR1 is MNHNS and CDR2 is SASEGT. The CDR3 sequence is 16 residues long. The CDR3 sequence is CASSATRKGSSYEQYF. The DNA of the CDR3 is TGTGCCAGCAGTGCGACAAGGAAAGGGAGCTCCTACGAGCAGTACTTC.

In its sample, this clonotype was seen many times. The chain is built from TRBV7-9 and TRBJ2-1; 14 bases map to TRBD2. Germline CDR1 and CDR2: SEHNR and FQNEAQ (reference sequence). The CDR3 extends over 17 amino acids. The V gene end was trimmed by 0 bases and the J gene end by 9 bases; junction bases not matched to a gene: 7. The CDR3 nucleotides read TGTGCCAGCAGCTTAGCCCCGGGACTAGCGGGAGTAGGTGAGCAGTTCTTC. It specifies CASSLAPGLAGVGEQFF.